These 16 T cell receptor beta chains were sequenced from one sample in a study of T cell responses to AZD1222 COVID-19 vaccine. The method was immunoSEQ multiplex PCR; TCRdb's version includes in-frame clones alone and lacks a portion of them. The table lists 130,000 or so clones, over 90% of them singletons. Specimen: peripheral blood, collected on day 0 of MenACWY control vaccination. The receptors come from an adult in good health.

This chain joins TRBV29-1 and TRBJ1-1; D perhaps matches TRBD1 (6 bases). The germline V gene has CDR1 SQVTM and CDR2 ANQGSEA. This CDR3 has 14 residues. The CDR3 DNA reads as TGCATTCCCTCCGGACAGCGTATGAACACTGAAGCTTTCTTT. Translated, it gives CIPSGQRMNTEAFF.

The gene calls are TRBV7-8 and TRBJ2-5; weak D call: TRBD1 (6 bases). The CDR3 loop spans 17 amino acids. CDR1 is SGHVS and CDR2 is FQNEAQ in the germline V gene. Trimming cost V 5 bases and J 2 bases, with 21 bases left between them. This chain's CDR3 is CASSQLRGPELQETQYF. The CDR3 nucleotides read TGTGCCAGCAGCCAACTCAGGGGTCCGGAACTTCAAGAGACCCAGTACTTC. Together with reference TRBV7-8 and TRBJ2-5, the CDR3 gives the full variable domain: GAGVSQSPRYKVAKRGQDVALRCDPISGHVSLFWYQQALGQGPEFLTYFQNEAQLDKSGLPSDRFFAERPEGSVSTLKIQRTQQEDSAVYLCASSQLRGPELQETQYFGPGTRLLVL.

The rearrangement links TRBV20-1 to TRBJ2-7, with D perhaps TRBD2 (6 bases). Germline CDR1 reads DFQATT; CDR2 reads SNEGSKA (reference sequence). This CDR3 spans 11 amino acids. V was clipped by 6 bases and J by 5 bases, with 11 bases between them. CDR3 amino acids: CSASQRDEQYF. The DNA of the CDR3 is TGCAGTGCGAGTCAGCGGGACGAGCAGTACTTC.

The V gene is TRBV10-3, the J gene TRBJ2-2; weak D call: TRBD2 (5 bases). V dropped 3 bases and J dropped 6 bases, with 17 bases sitting between them. The CDR3 covers 16 residues. Germline CDR1 ENHRY, CDR2 SYGVKD. CDR3 sequence reads: CAISEFEGEAAGELFF. CDR3 bases: TGTGCCATCAGTGAATTCGAGGGAGAGGCCGCCGGGGAGCTGTTTTTT.

The chain combines TRBV5-4 with TRBJ1-6; TRBD1 might be the D (6 bases). Trimming removed 1 base from V and 10 bases from J, with 12 bases in between. This CDR3 region has 14 residues. The germline gives CDR1 SGHNT, CDR2 YYREEE (reference sequence). CDR3 coding DNA: TGTGCCAGCAGCTTGATGGGGGGCGAGTCACCCCTCCACTTT. Amino acid sequence: CASSLMGGESPLHF.

This rearrangement joins TRBV6-5 to TRBJ1-4; 11 nucleotides agree with TRBD1. The CDR3 has 16 residues. The V gene end was trimmed by 2 bases and the J gene end by 10 bases; junction bases not matched to a gene: 9. Germline CDR1 and CDR2: MNHEY and SVGAGI. The CDR3 is CASSYGTGGFYGKLFF. As DNA, the CDR3 is TGTGCCAGCAGTTACGGGACAGGGGGGTTCTATGGAAAACTGTTTTTT.

The chain has TRBV21-1 and TRBJ1-1; TRBD1 was called by the table and not checked on the DNA. TRBV21-1 is listed as a pseudogene. There are 18 residues in the CDR3. The CDR3 nucleotides read TGTGCCAGCAGCGATCCGACAGGTCTTGAGTTACGGAACACTGAAGCTTTCTTT. It yields the protein CASSDPTGLELRNTEAFF.

This sequence joins TRBV6-5 and TRBJ1-4, with D perhaps TRBD1 (5 bases). This CDR3 is built from 13 residues. Germline V gene sequence: CDR1 MNHEY, CDR2 SVGAGI. Trimming stripped 4 bases from V and 8 bases from J, with 11 bases between. This CDR3 is CASSSGPGEKLFF. CDR3 bases: TGTGCCAGCAGTTCAGGGCCCGGGGAAAAACTGTTTTTT.

The rearrangement links TRBV18 to TRBJ1-1; 9 bases are shared with TRBD1. The V gene end was trimmed by 3 bases and the J gene end by 3 bases; junction bases not matched to a gene: 5. This CDR3 comprises 15 residues. Germline values: CDR1 KGHSH, CDR2 LQKENI. The CDR3 is CASSPRQGGDTEAFF. The CDR3 region has the DNA TGTGCCAGCTCACCCAGACAGGGGGGGGACACTGAAGCTTTCTTT.

The chain joins TRBV24-1 to TRBJ2-7; D perhaps matches TRBD2 (5 bases). V was cut by 6 bases and J by 5 bases, with 16 bases left in between. The CDR3 has 14 amino acids. CDR1 is KGHDR, CDR2 SFDVKD, per germline. This chain's CDR3 is CATSQDGPGNEQYF. In nucleotides, the CDR3 is TGTGCCACCAGTCAGGACGGCCCGGGGAACGAGCAGTACTTC.

V usage is TRBV10-1 and J usage is TRBJ2-3, with no clear D. Germline loops: CDR1 WNHNN, CDR2 SYGVQD (reference sequence). With 0 bases removed from V and 4 bases from J, the gap between germline ends came to 8 bases. This CDR3 comprises 14 residues. The CDR3 is CASSESLGSDTQYF. Written as DNA, the CDR3 is TGCGCCAGCAGTGAGTCGTTGGGGTCAGATACGCAGTATTTT.

The J gene is TRBJ1-3, the V gene TRBV6-2 or TRBV6-3; D gene uncertain. V was trimmed by 2 bases and J by 0 bases, leaving 11 bases between them. Germline V gives CDR1 MNHEY, CDR2 SVGEGT. The CDR3 runs to 16 residues. The CDR3 reads CASSYTRRSSGNTIYF. The CDR3 region has the DNA TGTGCCAGCAGTTACACACGACGGAGCTCTGGAAACACCATATATTTT.

The chain uses TRBV18 and TRBJ1-4; D not resolved. The CDR3 is made up of 15 amino acids. The V end was cut by 3 bases, the J end by 2 bases, with 10 bases between. Germline CDR1 KGHSH, CDR2 LQKENI. The CDR3 here is CASSPRGGTNEKLFF. The CDR3 DNA follows: TGTGCCAGCTCACCGAGAGGTGGGACTAATGAAAAACTGTTTTTT.

In DNA form, the CDR3 reads TGTGCCAGCAGCCTAATAGGCCCTACAGGGGAGAAGACCGGGGAGCTGTTTTTT. Protein product: CASSLIGPTGEKTGELFF. The chain joins TRBV11-3 to TRBJ2-2; 7 bases are a match to TRBD1. Looked up from germline, CDR1 is SGHNT and CDR2 is YENEEA. V trimming: 5 bases; J trimming: 5 bases; junction bases outside the gene matches: 17. The CDR3 is 18 amino acids.

The rearrangement links TRBV4-1 to TRBJ1-1; unclear D gene. V lost 0 bases and J lost 1, with 12 bases in between. The CDR3 loop spans 16 amino acids. Germline CDR1 and CDR2: MGHRA and YSYEKL. The CDR3 here is CASSQDSEGPNTEAFF. The DNA of the CDR3 is TGCGCCAGCAGCCAAGATTCGGAAGGACCGAACACTGAAGCTTTCTTT.

V usage is TRBV5-1 and J usage is TRBJ2-5; D remains ambiguous. CDR1 and CDR2 (germline): SGHRS, YFSETQ. Trimming pared 4 bases from V and 1 base from J, leaving 17 bases between. The CDR3 has 16 residues. Here the CDR3 DNA reads TGCGCCAGCAGCCCCCTGACCCCCGTGGCCCAAGAGACCCAGTACTTC. As protein: CASSPLTPVAQETQYF. The entire variable domain, with the rest obtained from reference TRBV5-1 and TRBJ2-5, is as follows: KAGVTQTPRYLIKTRGQQVTLSCSPISGHRSVSWYQQTPGQGLQFLFEYFSETQRNKGNFPGRFSGRQFSNSRSEMNVSTLELGDSALYLCASSPLTPVAQETQYFGPGTRLLVL.